Listed below are T cell receptor beta chains from one sample, sequenced in a study of Tregs in tolerant kidney transplant recipients. Method: immunoSEQ multiplex PCR; TCRdb's copy keeps in-frame clones and lacks some. The data hold approximately 90,000 clones, with approximately 94% observed a single time. Source: CD4+ T cells from blood (PBMCs), taken 12 months after the transplant. Receptors originate from a human patient who received a combined kidney and bone marrow transplant. Some of the T cells may derive from the graft donor. Each CDR3 is given with its conserved first and last residue. A D gene is named only where the DNA matches it firmly. Where a row states a size, it is once, few, many or the class of an expanded clone; other rows omit it.

v_call	cdr3_length	clone_size	d_call	j_call	cdr3_nt	cdr3_aa
TRBV28	14	.	.	TRBJ1-6	TGTGCCAGCATCCGGAGACAGGAATATTCCCCCCTCCACTTT	CASIRRQEYSPLHF
TRBV7-3	12	.	.	TRBJ2-3	TGTGCCAGCAGCTTAGACAGGTTTACGCAGTATTTT	CASSLDRFTQYF
TRBV13	13	.	.	TRBJ2-5	TGTGCCAGCAGCCCCGGGTCACAAGAGACCCAGTACTTC	CASSPGSQETQYF
TRBV6-6	13	few	.	TRBJ2-7	TGTGCCAGCAATCCGACAGGTACCTACGAGCAGTACTTC	CASNPTGTYEQYF
TRBV7-2	14	.	.	TRBJ1-2	TGTGCCAGCAGCCCAGGGATTACTAACTATGGCTACACCTTC	CASSPGITNYGYTF
TRBV11-3	14	once	.	TRBJ2-5	TGTGCCAGCAGCTCGACTGGAAATAAAGAGACCCAGTACTTC	CASSSTGNKETQYF
TRBV5-4	15	once	.	TRBJ1-1	TGTGCCAGCAGCTTCTTAGGGTGGGAGAGAACTGAAGCTTTCTTT	CASSFLGWERTEAFF
TRBV11-3	15	.	.	TRBJ2-7	TGTGCCAGCAGCAGAGGGGGGGGTAGGTCCTACGAGCAGTACTTC	CASSRGGGRSYEQYF
TRBV19	13	.	TRBD2	TRBJ2-3	TGTGCCAGTAAGGGACTAGCGACAGATACGCAGTATTTT	CASKGLATDTQYF
TRBV4-1	16	.	.	TRBJ1-1	TGCGCCAGCAGCCTCAGCGCCGGGGGGGCAGGGACTGAAGCTTTCTTT	CASSLSAGGAGTEAFF
TRBV4-3	16	.	TRBD1	TRBJ2-2	TGCGCCAGCAGCCAAGTCTATACAGGGGTCACCGGGGAGCTGTTTTTT	CASSQVYTGVTGELFF
TRBV15	12	.	TRBD1	TRBJ1-1	TGTGCCACCAGCTTACAGGGGACTGAAGCTTTCTTT	CATSLQGTEAFF
TRBV7-3	14	.	.	TRBJ2-2	TGTGCCAGCAGCCGGGGACACAACACCGGGGAGCTGTTTTTT	CASSRGHNTGELFF
TRBV7-6	14	.	TRBD1	TRBJ2-7	TGTGCCAGCAGCTTAGGGACAGGGTCGTACGAGCAGTACTTC	CASSLGTGSYEQYF
TRBV5-1	16	.	TRBD2	TRBJ2-3	TGCGCCAGCAGCTTGCTCGCGGGGGGGCACACAGATACGCAGTATTTT	CASSLLAGGHTDTQYF
TRBV7-3	12	.	.	TRBJ2-3	TGTGCCAGCAGCCCTAGCACAGATACGCAGTATTTT	CASSPSTDTQYF
TRBV18	13	.	TRBD2	TRBJ2-7	TGTGCCAGCTCACCCAGCGGGAGTTACGAGCAGTACTTC	CASSPSGSYEQYF
TRBV6-1	16	.	.	TRBJ2-3	TGTGCCAGCAGTGAAGCGTTCAGGGTTAGCACAGATACGCAGTATTTT	CASSEAFRVSTDTQYF
TRBV29-1	12	.	.	TRBJ2-5	TGCAGCGGGTGGGCACCCCAGGAGACCCAGTACTTC	CSGWAPQETQYF
TRBV27	15	.	.	TRBJ2-7	TGTGCCAGCAGTTTAGTTGCGCACATACGGGACGAGCAGTACTTC	CASSLVAHIRDEQYF
TRBV5-6	15	.	.	TRBJ1-5	TGTGCCAGCAGCTTCGGGGAGTGGGGCAATCAGCCCCAGCATTTT	CASSFGEWGNQPQHF
TRBV4-1	14	.	TRBD2	TRBJ2-3	TGCGCCAGCAGCCAAAGCGGGAGGATAAATACGCAGTATTTT	CASSQSGRINTQYF
TRBV12-1	16	.	.	TRBJ2-7	TGTGCCAGCAGCTCAAAGCGGCTCCTTCGGGTCTACGAGCAGTACTTC	CASSSKRLLRVYEQYF
TRBV7-9	19	.	TRBD1	TRBJ2-7	TGTGCCAGCAGCCTGAAGTCGGCCAGGGGGCGATCCTTATCCTACGAGCAGTACTTC	CASSLKSARGRSLSYEQYF
TRBV28	13	.	.	TRBJ2-3	TGTGCCAGCATCGAGCGGAACACAGATACGCAGTATTTT	CASIERNTDTQYF
TRBV7-3	14	.	.	TRBJ2-1	TGTGCCAGCAGCTTAAGTAGCCCCTACAATGAGCAGTTCTTC	CASSLSSPYNEQFF
TRBV2	14	.	.	TRBJ2-1	TGTGCCAGCAATTGGGGCTTGGTGGCAGCTGAGCAGTTCTTC	CASNWGLVAAEQFF